This T cell receptor beta chain was documented in a study of T cell clonotyping in hematopoietic cell transplantation. Findings of the study overall: Few recipient clonotypes overlapped donors; over 97% were de novo at given depth. Cells were unsorted, so CD4 and CD8 contributions were not separated. Graft donor and pretransplant recipient Inverse Simpson Index values predicted broader posttransplant TCR diversity. Pathologically expanded recipient clonotypes increased progressively from day 30 to day 180 as diversity fell.

This CDR3 is built from 16 residues. CDR1 and CDR2 (germline): SGHRS, YFSETQ. J gave up 2 bases and V 4 bases, and 5 bases lay outside the gene matches. This clone showed up just once. The antigen remains unidentified. The data were produced by immunoSEQ multiplex PCR, yet TCRdb's version contains in-frame clones alone and is incomplete. The sample carries around 1,800 clones, 65% to 80% recorded once. This sequence joins TRBV5-1 and TRBJ2-5; 13 bases map to TRBD2. The sequenced material came from peripheral blood mononuclear cells. This clonotype originated in a man in his thirties or forties in good health. Some clones in this sample may be carry-over from other donors' samples. In DNA form, the CDR3 reads TGCGCCAGCAGCCCGGGACTAGCGGGGAGACAAGAGACCCAGTACTTC. It codes for CASSPGLAGRQETQYF.